This T cell receptor beta chain was sequenced during a study of long-term antiretroviral therapy in people with HIV. Points from the study as a whole: ART adherence, viral resistance and therapy changes were undocumented.

Regarding this clone: Its antigen is as yet unknown.

Version v3.0 of the immunoSEQ assay was performed at survey level. TCRdb keeps only in-frame clones here, not all; method: immunoSEQ multiplex PCR. The sample lists some 48,000 clones, about 80% occurring once. This CDR3 comprises 13 residues. Germline CDR1 SNHLY, CDR2 FYNNEI. V was clipped by 8 bases and J by 1 base; unmatched bases: 0. Material: unsorted PBMCs, obtained 0.8 years after starting antiretroviral therapy. The clonotype comes from a woman between 18 and 30 years old with HIV. This sequence joins TRBV2 and TRBJ2-2; 8 positions agree with TRBD1. The chain's CDR3 is CASGTGNTGELFF. The CDR3 bases are TGTGCCAGCGGGACAGGGAACACCGGGGAGCTGTTTTTT.